The rows below give T cell receptor beta chains drawn from one sample of a study of blood T cell repertoires in COVID-19. TCRdb keeps only in-frame clones here, not all; method: immunoSEQ multiplex PCR. The sample shows about 46,000 clones, around 89% of them seen only once. Sequenced input: peripheral blood. The receptors come from a man in his fifties or sixties with active COVID-19. Both conserved end residues are part of each CDR3. A D gene is named only where the DNA matches it firmly. Where a row states a size, it is once, few, many or the class of an expanded clone; other rows omit it.

d_gene	j_gene	v_gene	abundance	CDR3nt	CDR3aa
TRBD2	TRBJ2-5	TRBV15	NA	TGTGCCACGAGGAGTAGCGGGGGCTGGGAGACCCAGTACTTC	CATRSSGGWETQYF
NA	TRBJ2-7	TRBV4-2	NA	TGTGCCAGCAGCCAGACGGGGAACAGGGACGAGCAGTACTTC	CASSQTGNRDEQYF
NA	TRBJ2-5	TRBV2	NA	TGTGCCAGCAGCCCCGTGGCCACCCAGTACTTC	CASSPVATQYF
NA	TRBJ2-2	TRBV5-1	NA	TGCGCCAGCAGCGGATGGACTTCCGGGGAGCTGTTTTTT	CASSGWTSGELFF
TRBD2	TRBJ2-3	TRBV19	NA	TGTGCCAGTAGTATAGGGGGGGGGACTAGATACACAGATACGCAGTATTTT	CASSIGGGTRYTDTQYF
NA	TRBJ2-7	TRBV2	NA	TGTGCCAGCAGCCAGACAGCCTCCTACGAGCAGTACTTC	CASSQTASYEQYF
NA	TRBJ1-2	TRBV4-1	NA	TGCGCCAGCAGCCAAGAAGGGGGGGGTCATGGCTACACCTTC	CASSQEGGGHGYTF
TRBD2	TRBJ2-7	TRBV4-3	NA	TGCGCCAGCAGCCCTAGCGGCCCTGAGGACGAGCAGTACTTC	CASSPSGPEDEQYF
TRBD2	TRBJ2-3	TRBV25-1	NA	TGTGCCAGCAGTGGGGTAGCGGGGGGATCAGATACGCAGTATTTT	CASSGVAGGSDTQYF
TRBD2	TRBJ2-3	TRBV7-8	NA	TGTGGGACTAGCGGGGGCCCCACAGATACGCAGTATTTT	CGTSGGPTDTQYF
NA	TRBJ2-2	TRBV9	once	TGTGCCAGCAGCGTTAATCCGGGAGATGACGGGGAGCTGTTTTTT	CASSVNPGDDGELFF
NA	TRBJ2-5	TRBV28	NA	TGTGCCAGCAGTTCACGACATTGGGGCGTTTCTGTGGAGACCCAGTACTTC	CASSSRHWGVSVETQYF
NA	TRBJ2-1	TRBV27	NA	TGTGCCAGCAGTCTGAGAACCTACAGGGCCGCCTCCTACAATGAGCAGTTCTTC	CASSLRTYRAASYNEQFF
TRBD1	TRBJ1-6	TRBV5-1	NA	TGCGCCAGCAGCCCCGGGACAGTTAATTCACCCCTCCACTTT	CASSPGTVNSPLHF
TRBD1	TRBJ2-5	TRBV7-9	NA	TGTGCCAGCAGCCCCGGACTGGTACAGGGGGAAGAGACCCAGTACTTC	CASSPGLVQGEETQYF
NA	TRBJ1-3	TRBV19	NA	TGTGCCAGTAGTAGCCAGAGGAACTCTGGAAACACCATATATTTT	CASSSQRNSGNTIYF
NA	TRBJ2-7	TRBV5-8	NA	TGTGCCAGCAGCCTCACGCCCGGGTCAACCCTCGAAGAGGAGCAGTACTTC	CASSLTPGSTLEEEQYF
NA	TRBJ1-2	TRBV6-5	NA	TGTGCCAGCAGAGCCCGGGGGGGAGGCTATGGCTACACCTTC	CASRARGGGYGYTF
TRBD2	TRBJ2-7	TRBV20-1	NA	TGCAGTGCGAGTAGCGGGGGGGGCGAGCAGTACTTC	CSASSGGGEQYF
NA	TRBJ1-1	TRBV11-2	NA	TGTGCCAGCAGCTTGGGGCGAAGTGCTGAAGCTTTCTTT	CASSLGRSAEAFF
TRBD1	TRBJ1-2	TRBV19	NA	TGTGCCAGTAGCAACCCGGACAGGGACTATGGCTACACCTTC	CASSNPDRDYGYTF
NA	TRBJ2-5	TRBV5-5	NA	TGTGCCAGCAGCAGAGGAGGTGCAGGGGCTCTGGGGGAGACCCAGTACTTC	CASSRGGAGALGETQYF
NA	TRBJ1-1	TRBV15	NA	TGTGCCACCAGCAGAGATACAGGCCTCACTGAAGCTTTCTTT	CATSRDTGLTEAFF
TRBD1	TRBJ2-6	TRBV18	NA	TGTGCCAGCTCACCCAGGACAGGGGGCTTATCTGGGGCCAACGTCCTGACTTTC	CASSPRTGGLSGANVLTF
TRBD1	TRBJ1-4	TRBV9	NA	TGTGCCAGCAGCGGCAGGACAGGGGATGGTGAAAAACTGTTTTTT	CASSGRTGDGEKLFF
NA	TRBJ2-7	TRBV29-1	NA	TGCAGCGTTGAAGAAAGGGGGTTCACGAGGGAGCAGTACTTC	CSVEERGFTREQYF
TRBD1	TRBJ1-6	TRBV28	few	TGTGCCAGCAGCCAGGGACAGTCAAATTCACCCCTCCACTTT	CASSQGQSNSPLHF
TRBD1	TRBJ1-2	TRBV6-5	NA	TGTGCCAGCAGCCTCAGGGGGCGCCTGGACTACACCTTC	CASSLRGRLDYTF
TRBD1	TRBJ1-1	TRBV19	once	TGTGCCAGTAGCCAGGGGGCTGTGGACACTGAAGCTTTCTTT	CASSQGAVDTEAFF
TRBD1	TRBJ2-5	TRBV10-3	NA	TGTGCCATCAGTGACCTAAGCGGGACAGGGGAAGAGACCCAGTACTTC	CAISDLSGTGEETQYF
NA	TRBJ1-1	TRBV29-1	few	TGCAGCGTTAGGGAGAATTGGAACACTGAAGCTTTCTTT	CSVRENWNTEAFF
NA	TRBJ2-1	TRBV5-1	NA	TGCGCCAGCAGCTTGGACAGCTCCTACAATGAGCAGTTCTTC	CASSLDSSYNEQFF
TRBD1	TRBJ2-7	TRBV9	few	TGTGCCAGCAGCGCCGGACAGGCCGTTTACGAGCAGTACTTC	CASSAGQAVYEQYF
NA	TRBJ2-1	TRBV21-1	NA	TGTGCCAGCAGCACCCACCTAGCGGGGGGACCCGGGGGGGATGAGCAGTTCTTC	CASSTHLAGGPGGDEQFF
TRBD1	TRBJ2-7	TRBV20-1	NA	TGCAGTGCTAGTCCCCCCCCCAGGGGGCTGAACTACGAGCAGTACTTC	CSASPPPRGLNYEQYF
NA	TRBJ2-2	TRBV4-3	NA	TGCGCCAGCAGTCTCCCTGGCCCCGGGGAGCTGTTTTTT	CASSLPGPGELFF
NA	TRBJ1-3	TRBV7-9	NA	TGTGCCAGCGGTCGGACCGGGGAGCCTGGAAACACCATATATTTT	CASGRTGEPGNTIYF
NA	TRBJ2-7	TRBV7-8	NA	TGTGCCAGCAGCTTAGGCGGAAGAAGTGACGAGCAGTACTTC	CASSLGGRSDEQYF
TRBD1	TRBJ2-3	TRBV18	NA	TGTGCCAGCTCACCAACCACAGGGGGCGCAACAGATACGCAGTATTTT	CASSPTTGGATDTQYF
TRBD1	TRBJ2-5	TRBV11-3	NA	TGTGCCAGCAGCCCGGGGACAGCCGAAGAGACCCAGTACTTC	CASSPGTAEETQYF